This TCR beta chain was sequenced during a study of blood T cell repertoires in COVID-19. Study in general: COVID-19 samples, acute and convalescent, were from the United States, Italy and Spain. PBMCs, B-cell-depleted T cells, or T cells provided the cDNA or gDNA that made up the material.

Authors' data handling: Amplification of reference gene primers provided the estimated nucleated cell counts. Assay: immunoSEQ multiplex PCR; the TCRdb copy retains only in-frame clones and omits some. That table gives V, J and clone size, and the DNA gave D and trimming. Altogether 35,000 or so clones are present, around three quarters being singletons, with the ten largest covering roughly 14%. Trimming took 4 bases from V and 8 from J; bases not matched to a gene: 5. Germline CDR1 and CDR2: SEHNR and FQNEAQ (reference sequence). The CDR3 is 14 amino acids. The sequenced material came from peripheral blood. The chain employs TRBV7-9 and TRBJ1-4; 9 bases fit TRBD1. This TCR came from a woman aged 70-85 years with acute or convalescent COVID-19. This chain's CDR3 is CASSSTGGLEKLFF. The CDR3, as DNA: TGTGCCAGCAGCTCGACAGGGGGGCTGGAAAAACTGTTTTTT.